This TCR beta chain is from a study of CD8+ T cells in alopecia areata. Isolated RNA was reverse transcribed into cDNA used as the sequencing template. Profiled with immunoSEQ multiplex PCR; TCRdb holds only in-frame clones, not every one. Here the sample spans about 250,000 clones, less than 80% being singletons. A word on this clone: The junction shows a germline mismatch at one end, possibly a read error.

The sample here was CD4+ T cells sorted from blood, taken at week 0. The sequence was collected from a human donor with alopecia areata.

DNA for the CDR3: TGTGCCAGCAGTCCCCACACAGGGACAGGGTATAGTTCACCCCTCCACTTT. This sequence encodes CASSPHTGTGYSSPLHF. The chain is built from TRBV27 and TRBJ1-6; 9 nucleotides align to TRBD1. Germline-derived CDR1 and CDR2 are MNHEY and SMNVEV (reference sequence). The CDR3 consists of 17 residues.